The 2 T cell receptor beta chains given below trace back to one sample, sequenced in a study of T-cell reconstitution after alpha-beta-depleted transplantation in children (dated by TCRdb to about 2016). Receptors were amplified or captured by PCR. Sequenced using an Illumina HiSeq 2500. Molecular barcoding was employed in the preparation of TCR libraries, with unique molecular identifiers being used to normalize TCRbeta repertoire quantification. TCRdb cleaned the public reads at Q25 with fastp, built clones with MiXCR and kept in-frame beta chains. Each entry is one CDR3 protein sequence, shown with its most common DNA and genes. The sample table holds 500,000 to 600,000 distinct CDR3 sequences, of which about a quarter were seen once. Around a third of the sample comes from the top ten. Per the publication, the treatment or condition label means: allogeneic hematopoietic cell transplantation with graft depleted of TCRalphabeta T cells and CD19 B cells.

The sequencing here drew on PBMCs, taken before TCRalphabeta/CD19-depleted stem cell transplant. These receptors all stem from a boy under two years old with Wiskott-Aldrich syndrome, due to receive a stem cell transplant.

The rearrangement joins TRBV10-3 to TRBJ2-7; possibly TRBD1 or TRBD2 for D (5 bases each). The CDR3 is 13 amino acids. Trimming took off 8 bases at V and 2 bases at J, with 13 bases between the two ends. Germline V gene data show CDR1 as ENHRY and CDR2 as SYGVKD. The CDR3 loop is CAIRTGRPYEQYF. CDR3 coding DNA: TGTGCCATCCGGACGGGACGGCCCTACGAGCAGTACTTC.

The chain is built from TRBV20-1 and TRBJ2-1; 13 nucleotides match TRBD2. The CDR3 length is 14 residues. V dropped 5 bases and J dropped 4; count of bases not matched to a gene: 2. Germline assignment: CDR1 DFQATT and CDR2 SNEGSKA (reference sequence). In DNA, the CDR3 is TGCAGTGCTGGGACTAGCGGGAAATACAATGAGCAGTTCTTC. Residues: CSAGTSGKYNEQFF.